These 10 T cell receptor beta chains were sequenced from one sample in a study of blood T cell dynamics during melanoma immunotherapy. Time point: pre-treatment baseline. Data came from immunoSEQ multiplex PCR; TCRdb stores just in-frame clones and leaves some out. In the table there are some 4,500 clones, around 87% of which are singletons. The specimen was blood, collected from a patient treated with checkpoint blockade. These receptors all stem from a human donor with melanoma.

The CDR3 protein is CASRWGVNNQPQHF. CDR3 DNA: TGTGCCAGCAGGTGGGGAGTTAACAATCAGCCCCAGCATTTT. V is TRBV2 and J is TRBJ1-5; D gene unclear. Germline V gene lookup returns CDR1 SNHLY and CDR2 FYNNEI. The CDR3 length is 14 residues. V was cut by 6 bases and J by 3 bases, with 12 bases left in between.

The rearrangement uses TRBV6-6 and TRBJ2-4; D call uncertain. This CDR3 region has 15 residues. Trimming shortened V by 0 bases and J by 3 bases, and 9 bases separated the two germline ends. Germline values: CDR1 MNHNY, CDR2 SVGAGI (reference sequence). Here the CDR3 reads CASSYSTSLKNIQYF. Here the CDR3 DNA reads TGTGCCAGCAGTTACTCGACGTCCCTCAAAAACATTCAGTACTTC.

This clone has more than one count but fewer than ten. The V call is TRBV11-3, the J call TRBJ1-3; no definite D call. The CDR3 is 13 amino acids. Germline assignment: CDR1 SGHNT and CDR2 YENEEA. V was trimmed by 2 bases and J by 8 bases, leaving 10 bases between them. The CDR3 DNA reads TGTGCCAGCAGCTTAAATTCCGGGGACACCATATATTTT. Amino acids: CASSLNSGDTIYF.

This chain joins TRBV7-9 and TRBJ2-1; no clear D gene. Germline-derived CDR1 and CDR2 are SEHNR and FQNEAQ (reference sequence). The CDR3 totals 14 residues. The V and J ends lost 3 bases and 3 bases respectively, with 9 bases between them. Here the CDR3 DNA reads TGTGCCAGCAGCTTTAAAGACGACTACAATGAGCAGTTCTTC. It translates to CASSFKDDYNEQFF.

The rearrangement links TRBV18 to TRBJ2-3; possibly TRBD2 for D (5 bases). Germline V gene sequence: CDR1 KGHSH, CDR2 LQKENI. The CDR3 totals 14 residues. Trimming took off 1 base at V and 4 bases at J, with 9 bases between the two ends. This chain's CDR3 is CASSPQLRADTQYF. The CDR3 DNA sequence: TGTGCCAGCTCACCACAACTGCGGGCAGATACGCAGTATTTT.

The chain links TRBV4-1 to TRBJ2-3; tentatively, D is TRBD2 (6 bases). Trimming stripped 2 bases from V and 3 bases from J, with 15 bases between. The CDR3 sequence is 16 residues long. The germline V gene encodes CDR1 MGHRA and CDR2 YSYEKL. CDR3 amino acids: CASSQPLAGKTDTQYF. As DNA, the CDR3 is TGCGCCAGCAGCCAACCCCTGGCGGGAAAAACAGATACGCAGTATTTT.

The chain recombines TRBV19 with TRBJ1-2; 10 bases fit TRBD1. CDR1 is LNHDA, CDR2 SQIVND, per germline (reference sequence). V trimming: 5 bases; J trimming: 2 bases; junction bases outside the gene matches: 5. The CDR3 covers 15 residues. Here the CDR3 DNA reads TGTGCCAGTAGTCCCGGGACAGGGGTCAACTATGGCTACACCTTC. This encodes CASSPGTGVNYGYTF.

This rearrangement joins TRBV27 to TRBJ1-1, with TRBD1 as a possible D gene (6 bases). Germline lookup yields CDR1 MNHEY and CDR2 SMNVEV (reference sequence). The CDR3 has 13 residues. V dropped 6 bases and J dropped 2 bases, with 10 bases sitting between them. For the CDR3, the DNA is TGTGCCAGCAGCCGGACAGCAAACACTGAAGCTTTCTTT. Translation: CASSRTANTEAFF.

The J gene is TRBJ2-2, the V gene TRBV7-3; maybe TRBD1 (5 bases). CDR3 length: 18 amino acids. V dropped 2 bases and J dropped 1 base, with 17 bases sitting between them. From germline, CDR1 is SGHTA and CDR2 FQGTGA. CDR3 sequence: CASSLSRPRQGNTGELFF. The CDR3 nucleotides read TGTGCCAGCAGCTTATCGCGTCCGCGTCAGGGGAACACCGGGGAGCTGTTTTTT.

The chain has TRBV28 and TRBJ2-4; D possibly corresponds to TRBD2 (6 bases). Germline assignment: CDR1 MDHEN and CDR2 SYDVKM. The CDR3 length is 15 residues. Trimming took 4 bases from V and 2 from J, leaving 12 bases between them. The CDR3 here is CASSSSGVSKNIQYF. In DNA form, the CDR3 reads TGTGCCAGCAGTTCCTCGGGAGTTTCCAAAAACATTCAGTACTTC.